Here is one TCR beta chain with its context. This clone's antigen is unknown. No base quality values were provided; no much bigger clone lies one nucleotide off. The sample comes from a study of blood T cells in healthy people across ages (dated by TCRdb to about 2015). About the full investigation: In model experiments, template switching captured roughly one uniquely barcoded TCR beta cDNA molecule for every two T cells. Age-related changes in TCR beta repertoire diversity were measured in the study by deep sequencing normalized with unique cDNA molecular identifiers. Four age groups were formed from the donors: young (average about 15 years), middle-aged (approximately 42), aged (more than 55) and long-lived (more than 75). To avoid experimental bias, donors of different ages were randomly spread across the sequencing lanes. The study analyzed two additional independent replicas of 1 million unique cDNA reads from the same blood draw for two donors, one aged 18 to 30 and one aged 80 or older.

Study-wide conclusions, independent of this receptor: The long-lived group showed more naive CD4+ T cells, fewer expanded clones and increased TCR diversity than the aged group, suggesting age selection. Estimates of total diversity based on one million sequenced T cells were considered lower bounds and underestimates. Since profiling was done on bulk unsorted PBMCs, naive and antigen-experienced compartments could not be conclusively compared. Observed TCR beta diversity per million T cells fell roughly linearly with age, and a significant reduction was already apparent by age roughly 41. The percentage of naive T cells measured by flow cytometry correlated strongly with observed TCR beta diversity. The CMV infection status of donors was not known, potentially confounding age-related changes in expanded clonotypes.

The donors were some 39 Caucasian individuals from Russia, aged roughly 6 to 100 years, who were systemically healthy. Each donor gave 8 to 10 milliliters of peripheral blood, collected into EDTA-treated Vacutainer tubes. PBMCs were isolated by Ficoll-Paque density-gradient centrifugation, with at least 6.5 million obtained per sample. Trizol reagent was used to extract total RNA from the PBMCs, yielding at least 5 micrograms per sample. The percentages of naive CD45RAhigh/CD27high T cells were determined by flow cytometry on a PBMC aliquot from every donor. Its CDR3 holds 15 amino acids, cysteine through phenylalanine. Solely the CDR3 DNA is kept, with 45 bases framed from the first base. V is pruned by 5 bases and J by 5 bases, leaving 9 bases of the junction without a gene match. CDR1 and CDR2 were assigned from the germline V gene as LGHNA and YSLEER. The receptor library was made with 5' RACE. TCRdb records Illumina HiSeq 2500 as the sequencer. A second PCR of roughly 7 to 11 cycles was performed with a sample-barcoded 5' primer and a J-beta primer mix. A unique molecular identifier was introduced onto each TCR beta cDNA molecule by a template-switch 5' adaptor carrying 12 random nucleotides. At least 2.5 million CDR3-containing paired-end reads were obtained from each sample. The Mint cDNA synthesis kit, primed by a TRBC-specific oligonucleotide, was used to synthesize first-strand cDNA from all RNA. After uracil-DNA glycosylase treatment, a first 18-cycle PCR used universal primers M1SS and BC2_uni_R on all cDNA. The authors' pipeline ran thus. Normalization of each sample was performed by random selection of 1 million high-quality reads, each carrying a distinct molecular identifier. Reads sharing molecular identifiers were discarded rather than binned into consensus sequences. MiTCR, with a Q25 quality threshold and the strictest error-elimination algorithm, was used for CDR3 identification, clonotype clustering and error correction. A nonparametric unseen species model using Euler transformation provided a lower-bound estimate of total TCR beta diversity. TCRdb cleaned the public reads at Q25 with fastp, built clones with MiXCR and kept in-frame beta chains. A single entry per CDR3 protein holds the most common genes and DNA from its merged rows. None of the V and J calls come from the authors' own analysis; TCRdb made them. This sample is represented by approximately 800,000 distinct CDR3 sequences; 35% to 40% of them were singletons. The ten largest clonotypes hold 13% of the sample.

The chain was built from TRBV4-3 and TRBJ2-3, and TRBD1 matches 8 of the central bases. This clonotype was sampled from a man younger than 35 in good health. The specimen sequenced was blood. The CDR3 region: CASSARTGCLDTQYF. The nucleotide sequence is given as TGCGCCAGCAGCGCGCGGACAGGGTGCCTAGATACGCAGTATTTT.